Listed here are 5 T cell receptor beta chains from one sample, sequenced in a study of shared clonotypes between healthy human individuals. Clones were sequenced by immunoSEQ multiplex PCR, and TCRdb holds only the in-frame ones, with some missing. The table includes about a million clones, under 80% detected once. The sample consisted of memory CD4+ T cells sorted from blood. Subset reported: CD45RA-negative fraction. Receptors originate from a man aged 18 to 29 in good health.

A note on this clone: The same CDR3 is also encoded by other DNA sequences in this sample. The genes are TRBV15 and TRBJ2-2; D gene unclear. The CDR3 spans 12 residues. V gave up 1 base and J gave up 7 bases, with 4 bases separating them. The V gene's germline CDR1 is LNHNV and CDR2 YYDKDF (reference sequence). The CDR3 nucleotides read TGTGCCACCAGCAGAGTGAACGGGGAGCTGTTTTTT. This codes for CATSRVNGELFF.

CDR3 DNA: TGTGCCAGCAGCTTCCCCGCCCGACAGGGAAGGAACACTGAAGCTTTCTTT. This sequence encodes CASSFPARQGRNTEAFF. V is TRBV5-6 and J is TRBJ1-1, with 7 positions matching TRBD1. With 2 bases clipped from V and 1 base from J, the junction kept 11 bases outside the gene matches. Germline lookup yields CDR1 SGHDT and CDR2 YYEEEE. This CDR3 spans 17 amino acids.

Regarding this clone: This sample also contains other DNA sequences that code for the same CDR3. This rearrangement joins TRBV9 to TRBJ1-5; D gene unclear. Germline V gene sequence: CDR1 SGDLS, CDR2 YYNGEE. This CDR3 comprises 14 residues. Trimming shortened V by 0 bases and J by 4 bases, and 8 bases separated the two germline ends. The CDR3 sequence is CASSVGQSNQPQHF. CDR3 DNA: TGTGCCAGCAGCGTAGGTCAGTCTAATCAGCCCCAGCATTTT.

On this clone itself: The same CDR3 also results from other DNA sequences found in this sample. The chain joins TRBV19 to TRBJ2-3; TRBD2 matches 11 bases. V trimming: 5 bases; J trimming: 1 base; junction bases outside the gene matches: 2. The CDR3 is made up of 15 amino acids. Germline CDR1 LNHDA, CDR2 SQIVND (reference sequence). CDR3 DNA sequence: TGTGCCAGTAGTTCGACTAGCGGGGGCACAGATACGCAGTATTTT. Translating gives CASSSTSGGTDTQYF.

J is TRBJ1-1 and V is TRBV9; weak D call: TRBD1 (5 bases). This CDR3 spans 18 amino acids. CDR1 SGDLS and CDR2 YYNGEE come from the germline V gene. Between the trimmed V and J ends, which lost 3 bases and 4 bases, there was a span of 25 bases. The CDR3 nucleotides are TGTGCCAGCAGCGATTCCCCGGGGGAGGGGTTTATTCGCACTGAAGCTTTCTTT. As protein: CASSDSPGEGFIRTEAFF.